The 6 T cell receptor beta chains reported below all come from one sample, sequenced in a study of T-cell reconstitution after alpha-beta-depleted transplantation in children. It was with unique molecular identifiers that the TCRbeta library was prepared. TCRdb itself ran the PCR reads through MiXCR, one entry per CDR3 protein. Of approximately 350,000 distinct CDR3 sequences listed, about 9.3% are singletons. Material: PBMCs from the stem cell graft donor, obtained from the stem cell graft. Receptors originate from a human donor who donated a stem cell graft to a child with acute lymphoblastic leukemia.

This clonotype was counted many times. The chain carries TRBV10-3 and TRBJ1-4, with D maybe TRBD1 (6 bases). The CDR3 has 17 amino acids. Germline V gene data show CDR1 as ENHRY and CDR2 as SYGVKD. With 6 bases removed from V and 10 bases from J, the gap between germline ends came to 27 bases. This CDR3 reads CAISRESLMGHPGKLFF. CDR3 in DNA: TGTGCCATCAGCCGAGAGAGTTTAATGGGACACCCAGGAAAACTGTTTTTT.

Ten or more counts support this clonotype. The V call is TRBV7-2, the J call TRBJ1-5, with no clear D. The ends were cut back, 5 bases at V and 6 bases at J, with 11 bases in the middle. The CDR3 consists of 13 residues. Per germline, CDR1 SGHTA and CDR2 FQGNSA. CDR3 residues: CASSILGRQPQHF. The CDR3 DNA sequence: TGTGCCAGCAGCATACTGGGCCGTCAGCCCCAGCATTTT.

This clonotype appeared a few times. The chain combines TRBV7-9 with TRBJ2-7; D unresolved. Germline CDR1 is SEHNR and CDR2 is FQNEAQ (reference sequence). The CDR3 covers 13 residues. V lost 4 bases and J 3 bases, leaving 10 bases between the germline ends. CDR3 loop: CASSYPVSYEQYF. CDR3 in DNA: TGTGCCAGCAGCTACCCTGTGAGCTACGAGCAGTACTTC.

This clonotype showed up just a few times. The chain uses TRBV7-2 and TRBJ2-7; D uncertain. The length of the CDR3 is 13 residues. The germline V gene encodes CDR1 SGHTA and CDR2 FQGNSA. Deletions cut 4 bases from V and 9 bases from J, with 16 bases between. CDR3 DNA: TGTGCCAGCAGCTCCCCCCCTCTCTACTTGCAGTACTTC. This gives the protein CASSSPPLYLQYF.

This clonotype was counted only a few times. The J gene is TRBJ1-3, the V gene TRBV12-3 or TRBV12-4; D possibly corresponds to TRBD1 (6 bases). V was shortened by 0 bases and J by 0 bases, with 18 bases between the two germline ends. This CDR3 has 19 residues. CDR3 protein: CASSLAGRGTSDSGNTIYF. The CDR3 DNA is TGTGCCAGCAGTTTAGCCGGGAGGGGGACCAGTGACTCTGGAAACACCATATATTTT.

J is TRBJ1-1 and V is TRBV3-1, with D perhaps TRBD1 (5 bases). The V end lost 6 bases, the J end lost 8 bases, and 16 bases lay between the germline ends. The CDR3 contains 13 residues. Germline loops: CDR1 LGHDT, CDR2 YNNKEL (reference sequence). This CDR3 is CASSPGGSMEAFF. As DNA, the CDR3 is TGTGCCAGCAGTCCCGGGGGGTCGATGGAAGCTTTCTTT.